This paragraph covers one T cell receptor (beta chain) sequence. The antigen it recognizes is unknown. Per-base quality was not reported, and no clone a single base away is much larger than it. The CDR3 runs 20 residues from the cysteine to the phenylalanine. Just CDR3 DNA is preserved here, 60 bases in frame from base 1. CDR1 and CDR2, looked up from the germline V gene (reference sequence), are LNHDA and SQIVND. The V end gives up 7 bases and the J end 2 bases, leaving 21 bases in the junction not matched to a gene. According to the study, the label for this sample's time point signals: pretreatment peripheral blood. The cohort included 25 to 35 patients with locally advanced or metastatic urothelial carcinoma who were treated at Memorial Sloan Kettering on a trial protocol. Peripheral blood mononuclear cells were collected pretreatment and during treatment, at between 1 and 8 total time points per patient. The Qiagen DNeasy Blood extraction kit was used to purify genomic DNA from total PBMCs and from tumor samples. Collected pretreatment and during treatment, PBMCs were isolated and stored as previously described.

The data were obtained in a study of PD-L1 blockade in urothelial cancer (dated by TCRdb to the late 2010s). Concerning the study at large: Every patient began therapy at some point between 2014 and 2015 and was given atezolizumab 1,200 mg intravenously every 3 weeks. About nine tenths of the roughly 29 patients were males with bladder-origin urothelial cancer, and about 65% of the roughly 30 reported a prior smoking history. Patients had an ECOG performance status of 0 or 1 and had received between 0 and 3 prior chemotherapy regimens. Blood samples were analyzed at 3 weeks after treatment start (second dose) and at 6 weeks after treatment start. Blood samples yielded a median of around 140,000 T cells and tens of thousands of unique TCRs, with median clonality roughly 0.082. The study, an exploratory multi-omic analysis, examined somatic, immune and clinical correlates of response to PD-L1 blockade with atezolizumab in urothelial cancer. TCR sequencing covered pretreatment tumor samples and matched, serially collected peripheral blood taken before and after atezolizumab treatment. Durable clinical benefit meant progression-free survival longer than 6 months, and TCR features were also tested against progression-free and overall survival. In the same patients, whole exome sequencing and RNA sequencing of pretreatment tumors were performed in addition to TCR sequencing. Durable clinical benefit was achieved by nine patients and was not achieved by 20 patients. Pretreatment blood TCR-seq was available for twenty-nine patients, at least one posttreatment blood collection was obtained for approximately 25 patients, and tumor TCR-seq was available for approximately 25 patients.

Synthetic TCR analog templates were spiked into each PCR so that absolute template abundance could be estimated from read counts. TCRbeta CDR3 regions were amplified from genomic DNA with bias-controlled V and J gene primers using the immunoSEQ assay. Sequencing of rearranged TCRbeta segments was performed at approximately 20X coverage. The authors processed their data as follows. Clustering was used to correct sequencing errors, and CDR3s were annotated against IMGT to assign V, D and J genes. Only productive TCRbeta rearrangements were used in downstream analyses, excluding out-of-frame or stop-codon sequences. Clonality was computed as one minus Shannon entropy normalized by the log of the number of unique productive sequences. Clones differing between time points or between blood and tumor were identified using Fisher's exact test with Benjamini-Hochberg correction, with an adjusted p below 0.01 applied as the threshold. Here the immuneACCESS table is served through TCRdb, limited to in-frame sequences with V and J called. Missing clones are a known gap in these copies; in checked studies unresolved V genes cover under half, and the rest lacks a known reason. The D gene and trimming were derived from the DNA, and the V and J assignments and clone size from that table. The table for this sample lists 130,000 or so clones; approximately 84% of them were counted only once. The top ten clones comprise 3% to 4% of the sample.

Overall study outcomes, separate from this receptor: Because of the small sample size (n ≈ 28) and the many exploratory analyses performed, the results are intended to be regarded as hypothesis-generating. Patients with durable benefit showed greater expansion of tumor-associated TCR clones in peripheral blood 3 weeks after starting treatment (n of about 21, p = 0.022). Improved progression-free and overall survival was found to be associated with pretreatment peripheral blood TCR clonality below the median.

The receptor was isolated from a man between 45 and 60 years old with urothelial cancer. Here the chain combines TRBV19 and TRBJ2-2; a stretch of 8 junction bases matches TRBD1. The input for sequencing was PBMCs, taken around atezolizumab (anti-PD-L1) treatment. The CDR3 region: CASTPSLDRGSVKNTGELFF. DNA sequence: TGTGCCAGTACCCCTTCACTCGACAGGGGATCTGTCAAAAACACCGGGGAGCTGTTTTTT.